This record concerns one TCR beta chain sequence. Its antigen remains unknown. The source of the sample is a study of T cell responses to AZD1222 COVID-19 vaccine. The repertoire was sequenced with immunoSEQ multiplex PCR; TCRdb's copy has only in-frame clones and lacks some. The profile shows about 150,000 clones, about 88% of them singletons. Study-level findings and limits: The study sampled repertoires only after the peak T cell response. Donors were mostly white British, more females; clonal diversity possibly underestimated. Vaccine-associated CD4 TCRs ranged over spike, dominating at 160-218 and 743-854.

Germline values: CDR1 LNHDA, CDR2 SQIVND (reference sequence). The V gene end was trimmed by 5 bases and the J gene end by 0 bases; junction bases not matched to a gene: 9. The CDR3 spans 17 residues. The material sequenced was peripheral blood, taken on day 0 of AZD1222 vaccination. This TCR was recovered from an adult in good health. The chain links TRBV19 to TRBJ1-2; 10 nucleotides agree with TRBD1. The CDR3 nucleotides read TGTGCCAGTAGTCCATCGACAGGGGGCCGAGCTAACTATGGCTACACCTTC. Protein sequence: CASSPSTGGRANYGYTF.